A single sample is the source of the 18 T cell receptor beta chains below, sequenced in a study of OX40 agonist ivuxolimab in advanced cancers. Using immunoSEQ multiplex PCR, the repertoire was profiled, and TCRdb retains in-frame clones only, with some absent. Of approximately 90,000 clones listed, over 75% were seen once; the top ten hold 0.25% to 0.35%. This sample comprised CD4+ or CD8+ T cells sorted from blood, obtained in a trial of the OX40 agonist ivuxolimab. These receptors were taken from an adult with an advanced solid tumor such as melanoma, head and neck, liver or kidney cancer.

This sequence joins TRBV2 and TRBJ2-3, with D perhaps matching TRBD2 (5 bases). V dropped 7 bases and J dropped 0 bases, with 14 bases sitting between them. Germline V gene sequence: CDR1 SNHLY, CDR2 FYNNEI. The CDR3 runs 15 residues. The CDR3 sequence is CASTPDAGSTDTQYF. The CDR3 DNA sequence: TGTGCCAGCACTCCTGATGCGGGCAGCACAGATACGCAGTATTTT. The full variable domain, its missing parts supplied by reference TRBV2 and TRBJ2-3, is EPEVTQTPSHQVTQMGQEVILRCVPISNHLYFYWYRQILGQKVEFLVSFYNNEISEKSEIFDDQFSVERPDGSNFTLKIRSTKLEDSAMYFCASTPDAGSTDTQYFGPGTRLTVL.

V and J are TRBV4-3 and TRBJ1-4; D gene ambiguous. CDR1 LGHNA and CDR2 YSLEER come from the germline V gene. V lost 3 bases, J lost 4 bases, and 6 bases lay in between. The CDR3 sequence is 13 residues long. CDR3 amino acids: CASSQGLNEKLFF. Here the CDR3 DNA reads TGCGCCAGCAGCCAGGGTCTTAATGAAAAACTGTTTTTT.

The chain recombines TRBV7-8 with TRBJ2-7, with TRBD1 identical over 7 bases. With V trimmed by 1 base and J by 5 bases, 8 bases remained unmatched. Per the germline V gene, CDR1 is SGHVS and CDR2 is FQNEAQ. This CDR3 comprises 15 residues. CDR3 residues: CASSLVRQGGHEQYF. The DNA for the CDR3 is TGTGCCAGCAGCTTAGTCCGACAGGGTGGCCACGAGCAGTACTTC.

This sequence joins TRBV7-2 and TRBJ2-3, with D hard to call. CDR3 length: 13 amino acids. The V gene lost 1 base and the J gene lost 3 bases, with 5 bases spanning the gap. Germline CDR1 SGHTA, CDR2 FQGNSA. CDR3 loop: CASSLVVTDTQYF. CDR3 in DNA: TGTGCCAGCAGCTTAGTCGTTACAGATACGCAGTATTTT.

The sample holds one count of this clone. The rearrangement links TRBV4-1 to TRBJ2-7; 9 positions agree with TRBD2. There are 15 residues in the CDR3. CDR1 is MGHRA, CDR2 YSYEKL, per germline. J lost 2 bases, V lost 0 bases, and 2 bases had no gene match. The CDR3 here is CASSQDKRGAYEQYF. CDR3 bases: TGCGCCAGCAGCCAAGATAAGCGGGGGGCCTACGAGCAGTACTTC.

This clone came up once. V usage is TRBV6-1 and J usage is TRBJ2-5; TRBD1 matches at 9 bases. CDR1 is MNHNS and CDR2 is SASEGT in the germline V gene. Trimming took 8 bases from V and 2 from J; bases not matched to a gene: 6. The CDR3 is 14 amino acids. The CDR3, as DNA: TGTGCCAGCGAAACAGGGGGCACTCAAGAGACCCAGTACTTC. Its protein product is CASETGGTQETQYF.

The gene calls are TRBV6-4 and TRBJ2-1; TRBD2 aligns across 9 bases. This CDR3 has 18 residues. J gave up 9 bases and V 3 bases, and 18 bases lay outside the gene matches. Germline values: CDR1 MRHNA, CDR2 SNTAGT. CDR3 region: CASSEENLGLAGMREQFF. CDR3 coding DNA: TGTGCCAGCAGTGAAGAGAATCTAGGTCTAGCGGGGATGCGTGAGCAGTTCTTC.

This chain joins TRBV6-5 and TRBJ1-4; TRBD1 aligns across 8 bases. The CDR3 has 15 amino acids. Germline CDR1 MNHEY, CDR2 SVGAGI. The trim removed 8 bases at V and 8 bases at J, leaving 13 bases unmatched. CDR3 loop: CASGNLQGAAEKLFF. For the CDR3, the DNA is TGTGCCAGCGGGAACCTTCAGGGGGCTGCGGAAAAACTGTTTTTT.

The chain couples TRBV21-1 to TRBJ2-7; no DNA check was done on the table's D call, TRBD2. TRBV21-1 is annotated as a pseudogene. This CDR3 is built from 13 residues. The CDR3 loop reads CASSKGTLAEQYF. CDR3 nucleotide sequence: TGTGCCAGCAGCAAAGGGACACTAGCCGAGCAGTACTTC.

The J gene is TRBJ2-7, the V gene TRBV7-6, with 8 positions matching TRBD1. In germline, CDR1 is SGHVS, CDR2 FNYEAQ. V trimming: 7 bases; J trimming: 5 bases; junction bases outside the gene matches: 7. The CDR3 sequence is 13 residues long. CDR3 region: CASTFRQGNEQYF. The DNA for the CDR3 is TGTGCCAGCACCTTCCGACAGGGGAACGAGCAGTACTTC. The full variable domain, in which reference TRBV7-6 and TRBJ2-7 provide the parts outside the CDR3, is GAGVSQSPRYKVTKRGQDVALRCDPISGHVSLYWYRQALGQGPEFLTYFNYEAQQDKSGLPNDRFSAERPEGSISTLTIQRTEQRDSAMYRCASTFRQGNEQYFGPGTRLTVT.

The V call is TRBV18, the J call TRBJ2-3; 9 bases map to TRBD1. J lost 0 bases, V lost 1 base, and 5 bases had no gene match. The CDR3 is made up of 17 amino acids. CDR1 and CDR2 from the germline V gene are KGHSH and LQKENI. CDR3 coding DNA: TGTGCCAGCTCACCACTCGGACAGGGGACCAGCACAGATACGCAGTATTTT. It yields the protein CASSPLGQGTSTDTQYF.

The J gene is TRBJ2-6, the V gene TRBV5-5; tentatively, D is TRBD2 (5 bases). With 3 bases removed from V and 1 base from J, the gap between germline ends came to 8 bases. CDR1 and CDR2 (germline): SGHKS, YYEKEE (reference sequence). CDR3 length equals 15 residues. The chain's CDR3 is CASSSRDSGANVLTF. The CDR3 DNA reads TGTGCCAGCAGCTCTCGGGATTCTGGGGCCAACGTCCTGACTTTC.

This sequence joins TRBV4-1 and TRBJ2-7; 9 bases are a match to TRBD2. Trimming took 4 bases from V and 2 from J; bases not matched to a gene: 9. Per the germline V gene, CDR1 is MGHRA and CDR2 is YSYEKL. This CDR3 has 16 residues. CDR3 amino acids: CASSPSGRGGPYEQYF. As DNA, the CDR3 is TGCGCCAGCAGCCCCTCCGGGCGGGGGGGCCCCTACGAGCAGTACTTC.

The chain employs TRBV5-5 and TRBJ2-7; 9 positions match TRBD1. V lost 5 bases and J lost 0; bases outside the gene matches: 9. The length of the CDR3 is 16 residues. Germline-derived CDR1 and CDR2 are SGHKS and YYEKEE (reference sequence). Here the CDR3 reads CASSLSPTGGSYEQYF. The CDR3 DNA follows: TGTGCCAGCAGTCTGAGCCCGACAGGGGGCTCCTACGAGCAGTACTTC.

The chain couples TRBV11-2 to TRBJ1-2, with a weak D call TRBD1 (5 bases). V lost 5 bases and J 1 base, leaving 11 bases between the germline ends. This CDR3 is 14 amino acids long. The germline CDR1 and CDR2 sequences are SGHAT and FQNNGV. CDR3 residues: CASSPWGDNYGYTF. In DNA form, the CDR3 reads TGTGCCAGCAGCCCCTGGGGGGATAACTATGGCTACACCTTC.

The sample holds one count of this clone. CDR3 in amino acids: CASRGGRDGTYEQYF. CDR3 DNA sequence: TGTGCCAGCAGGGGGGGCCGGGACGGAACCTACGAGCAGTACTTC. The V call is TRBV2, the J call TRBJ2-7; D tentatively reads TRBD1 or TRBD2 (6 bases each). Germline loops: CDR1 SNHLY, CDR2 FYNNEI. V was clipped by 6 bases and J by 2 bases, with 17 bases between them. There are 15 residues in the CDR3.

V gene TRBV5-1 combines with J gene TRBJ2-5; 9 positions match TRBD2. CDR3 length: 17 amino acids. CDR1 and CDR2 from the germline V gene are SGHRS and YFSETQ. Trimming cost V 0 bases and J 0 bases; bases outside gene matches: 6. CDR3 nucleotide sequence: TGCGCCAGCAGCTTGGGGGTTAGCGGGGGTAACCAAGAGACCCAGTACTTC. It is translated as CASSLGVSGGNQETQYF.

V and J are TRBV9 and TRBJ1-5; D uncertain. Trimming took 4 bases from V and 0 from J, leaving 8 bases between them. The CDR3 is 14 amino acids. The germline V gene encodes CDR1 SGDLS and CDR2 YYNGEE. The CDR3 loop is CASSSGPSNQPQHF. The CDR3 nucleotides read TGTGCCAGCAGCAGCGGACCTAGCAATCAGCCCCAGCATTTT.